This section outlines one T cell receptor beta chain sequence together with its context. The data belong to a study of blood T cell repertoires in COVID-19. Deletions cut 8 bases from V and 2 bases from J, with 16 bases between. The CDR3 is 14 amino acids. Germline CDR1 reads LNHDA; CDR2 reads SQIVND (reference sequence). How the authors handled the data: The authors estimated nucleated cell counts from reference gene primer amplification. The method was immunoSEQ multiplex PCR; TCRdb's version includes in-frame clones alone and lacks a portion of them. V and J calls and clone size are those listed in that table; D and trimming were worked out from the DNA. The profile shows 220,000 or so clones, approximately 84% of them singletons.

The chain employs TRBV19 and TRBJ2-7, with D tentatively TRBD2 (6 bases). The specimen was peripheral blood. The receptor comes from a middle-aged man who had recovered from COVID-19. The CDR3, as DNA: TGTGCCAGTGGAGCAGCGGGCGCTCCCTACGAGCAGTACTTC. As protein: CASGAAGAPYEQYF. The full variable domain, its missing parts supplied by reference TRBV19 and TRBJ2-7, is DGGITQSPKYLFRKEGQNVTLSCEQNLNHDAMYWYRQDPGQGLRLIYYSQIVNDFQKGDIAEGYSVSREKKESFPLTVTSAQKNPTAFYLCASGAAGAPYEQYFGPGTRLTVT.